Here is one TCR beta chain with its context. The data were taken from a study of beta chain features in type 1 diabetes. V lost 2 bases and J lost 9, with 13 bases in between. The CDR3 totals 13 residues. The germline V gene has CDR1 KGHSH and CDR2 LQKENI. Expressed TCRB transcripts got sequenced, as all isolated RNA was reverse transcribed. Only in-frame clones appear in the TCRdb table, and some are missing; sequencing was by immunoSEQ multiplex PCR. The table records some 360,000 clones, around 20% of them present only once. The sample was naive CD4+ T cells from blood. The chain joins TRBV18 to TRBJ1-1; no clear D. This receptor was identified in a woman aged 18-35 years in good health. CDR3: CASSPSEEMKAFF. The CDR3, as DNA: TGTGCCAGCTCACCATCCGAGGAGATGAAAGCTTTCTTT.